This T cell receptor (beta chain) derives from a study of cytomegalovirus exposure and HLA in healthy donors. The study ran its PCR with 60 Vbeta and 13 Jbeta primers. Clones were sequenced by immunoSEQ multiplex PCR, and TCRdb holds only the in-frame ones, with some missing. The sample lists roughly 200,000 clones, approximately 80% seen once, with about 3% in the top ten. The ends were cut back, 0 bases at V and 2 bases at J, with 7 bases in the middle. The CDR3 spans 14 residues. Germline V lookup: CDR1 SGHRS, CDR2 YFSETQ. About this clone: Its antigen is as yet unknown.

General study findings and limits: It was reported in a later analysis that an Asian-associated ancestry cluster showed fewer N-insertions than the approximately 670-donor mean.

J is TRBJ2-3 and V is TRBV5-1; D is uncertain. The receptor comes from a man aged 25-45 years in good health and CMV-seronegative. The sample taken for sequencing was PBMCs. The CDR3 is CASSLGVFTDTQYF. Written as DNA, the CDR3 is TGCGCCAGCAGCTTGGGAGTCTTCACAGATACGCAGTATTTT.